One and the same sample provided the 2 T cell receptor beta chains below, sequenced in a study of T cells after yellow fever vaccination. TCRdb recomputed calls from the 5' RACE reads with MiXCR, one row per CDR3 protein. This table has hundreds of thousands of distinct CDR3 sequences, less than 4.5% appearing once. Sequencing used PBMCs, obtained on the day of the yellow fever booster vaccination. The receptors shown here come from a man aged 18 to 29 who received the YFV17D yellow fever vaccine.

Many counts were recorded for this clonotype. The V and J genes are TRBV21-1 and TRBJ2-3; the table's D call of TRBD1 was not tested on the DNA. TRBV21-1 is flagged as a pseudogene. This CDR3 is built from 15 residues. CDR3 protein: CASSKWAASTDTQYF. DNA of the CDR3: TGTGCCAGCAGCAAATGGGCGGCGAGCACAGATACGCAGTATTTT.

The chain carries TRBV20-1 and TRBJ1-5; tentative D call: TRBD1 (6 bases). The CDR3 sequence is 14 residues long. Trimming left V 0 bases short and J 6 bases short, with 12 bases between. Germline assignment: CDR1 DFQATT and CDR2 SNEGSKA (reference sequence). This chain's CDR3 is CSAREQGRVQPQHF. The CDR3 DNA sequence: TGCAGTGCTAGAGAACAGGGACGGGTTCAGCCCCAGCATTTT.